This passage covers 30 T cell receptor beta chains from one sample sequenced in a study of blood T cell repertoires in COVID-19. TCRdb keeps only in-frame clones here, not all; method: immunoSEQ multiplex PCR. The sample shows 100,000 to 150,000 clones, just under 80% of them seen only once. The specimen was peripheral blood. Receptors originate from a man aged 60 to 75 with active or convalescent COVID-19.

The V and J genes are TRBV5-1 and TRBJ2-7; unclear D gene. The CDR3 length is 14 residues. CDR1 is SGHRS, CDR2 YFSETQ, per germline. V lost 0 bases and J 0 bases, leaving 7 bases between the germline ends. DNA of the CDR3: TGCGCCAGCAGCTTGGAACAGCCCTCCTACGAGCAGTACTTC. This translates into CASSLEQPSYEQYF.

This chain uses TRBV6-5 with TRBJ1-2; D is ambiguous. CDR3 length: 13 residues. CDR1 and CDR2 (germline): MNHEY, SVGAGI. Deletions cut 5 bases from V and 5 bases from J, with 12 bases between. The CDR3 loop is CASSPGLDYGYTF. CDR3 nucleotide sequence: TGTGCCAGCAGTCCGGGATTGGATTATGGCTACACCTTC.

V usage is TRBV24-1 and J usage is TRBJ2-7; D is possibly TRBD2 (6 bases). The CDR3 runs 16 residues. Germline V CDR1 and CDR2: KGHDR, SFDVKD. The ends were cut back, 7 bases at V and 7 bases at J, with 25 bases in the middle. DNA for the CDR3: TGTGCCACCAGAGTAAAGTCCGGGACTCCTTCATTTGAGCAGTACTTC. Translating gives CATRVKSGTPSFEQYF.

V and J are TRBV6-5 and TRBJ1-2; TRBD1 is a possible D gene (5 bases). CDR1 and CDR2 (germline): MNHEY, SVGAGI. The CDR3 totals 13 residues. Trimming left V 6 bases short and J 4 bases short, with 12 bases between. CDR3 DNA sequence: TGTGCCAGCAGGCTGACAGCCTCCTATGGCTACACCTTC. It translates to CASRLTASYGYTF.

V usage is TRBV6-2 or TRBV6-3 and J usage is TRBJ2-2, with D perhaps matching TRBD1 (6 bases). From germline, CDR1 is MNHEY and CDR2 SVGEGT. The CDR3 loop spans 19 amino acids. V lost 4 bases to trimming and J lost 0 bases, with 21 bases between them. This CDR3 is CASSSLPLGTFANTGELFF. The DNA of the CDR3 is TGTGCCAGCAGTTCCCTCCCCCTAGGGACATTCGCGAACACCGGGGAGCTGTTTTTT.

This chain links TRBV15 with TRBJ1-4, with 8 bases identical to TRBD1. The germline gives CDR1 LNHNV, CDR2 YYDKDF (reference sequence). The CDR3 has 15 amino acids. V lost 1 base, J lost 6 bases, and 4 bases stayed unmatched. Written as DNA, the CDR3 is TGTGCCACCAGCAGAGGCGGACAGGGTCATGAAAAACTGTTTTTT. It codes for CATSRGGQGHEKLFF.

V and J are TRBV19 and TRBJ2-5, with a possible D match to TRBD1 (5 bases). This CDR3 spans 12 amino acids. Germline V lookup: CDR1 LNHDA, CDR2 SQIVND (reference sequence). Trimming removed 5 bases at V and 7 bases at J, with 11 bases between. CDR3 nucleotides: TGTGCCAGTAGTTCGGACACGGGGACCCAGTACTTC. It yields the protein CASSSDTGTQYF.

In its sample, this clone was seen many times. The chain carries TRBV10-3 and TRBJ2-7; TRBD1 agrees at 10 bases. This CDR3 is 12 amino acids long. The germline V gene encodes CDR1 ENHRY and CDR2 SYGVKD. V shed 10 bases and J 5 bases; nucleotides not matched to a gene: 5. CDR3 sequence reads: CATGQGVDEQYF. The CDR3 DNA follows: TGTGCCACCGGACAGGGGGTTGACGAGCAGTACTTC.

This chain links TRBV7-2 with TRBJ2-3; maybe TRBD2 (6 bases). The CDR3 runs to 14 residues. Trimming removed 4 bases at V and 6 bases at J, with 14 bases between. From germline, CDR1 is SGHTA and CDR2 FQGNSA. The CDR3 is CASSSVEGGDTQYF. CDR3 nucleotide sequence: TGTGCCAGCAGCTCGGTGGAGGGTGGGGATACGCAGTATTTT. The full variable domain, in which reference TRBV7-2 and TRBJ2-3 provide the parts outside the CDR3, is GAGVSQSPSNKVTEKGKDVELRCDPISGHTALYWYRQSLGQGLEFLIYFQGNSAPDKSGLPSDRFSAERTGGSVSTLTIQRTQQEDSAVYLCASSSVEGGDTQYFGPGTRLTVL.

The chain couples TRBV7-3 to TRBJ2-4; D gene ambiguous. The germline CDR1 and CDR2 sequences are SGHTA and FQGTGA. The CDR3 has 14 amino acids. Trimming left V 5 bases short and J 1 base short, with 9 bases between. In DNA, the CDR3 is TGTGCCAGCAGCCCAGATCATGCCAAAAACATTCAGTACTTC. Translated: CASSPDHAKNIQYF.

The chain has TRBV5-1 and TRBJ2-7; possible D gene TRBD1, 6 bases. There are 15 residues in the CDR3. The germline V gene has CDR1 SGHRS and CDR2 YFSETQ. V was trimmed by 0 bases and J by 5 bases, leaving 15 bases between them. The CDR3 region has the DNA TGCGCCAGCAGCTTGGGAATATTACAGGGCCACGAGCAGTACTTC. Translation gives CASSLGILQGHEQYF. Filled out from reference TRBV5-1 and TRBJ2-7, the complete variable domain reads KAGVTQTPRYLIKTRGQQVTLSCSPISGHRSVSWYQQTPGQGLQFLFEYFSETQRNKGNFPGRFSGRQFSNSRSEMNVSTLELGDSALYLCASSLGILQGHEQYFGPGTRLTVT.

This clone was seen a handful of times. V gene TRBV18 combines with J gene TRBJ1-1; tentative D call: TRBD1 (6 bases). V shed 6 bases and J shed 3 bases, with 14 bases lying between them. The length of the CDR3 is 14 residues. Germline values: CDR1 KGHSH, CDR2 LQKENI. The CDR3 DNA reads TGTGCCAGCTCGCCAGGGGCCACAGACACTGAAGCTTTCTTT. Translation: CASSPGATDTEAFF.

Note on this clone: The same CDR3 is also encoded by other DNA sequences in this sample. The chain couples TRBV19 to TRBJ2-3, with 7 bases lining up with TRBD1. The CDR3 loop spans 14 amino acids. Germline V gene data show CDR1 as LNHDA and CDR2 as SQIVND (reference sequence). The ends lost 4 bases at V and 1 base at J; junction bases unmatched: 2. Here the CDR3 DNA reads TGTGCCAGTAGTAGCCAGGGGGGCACAGATACGCAGTATTTT. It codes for CASSSQGGTDTQYF. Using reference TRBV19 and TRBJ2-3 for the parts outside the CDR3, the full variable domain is DGGITQSPKYLFRKEGQNVTLSCEQNLNHDAMYWYRQDPGQGLRLIYYSQIVNDFQKGDIAEGYSVSREKKESFPLTVTSAQKNPTAFYLCASSSQGGTDTQYFGPGTRLTVL.

CDR3 bases: TGTGCCAGCAGTTCAGGATCACCCTACGAGCAGTACTTC. This translates into CASSSGSPYEQYF. The chain combines TRBV12-3 or TRBV12-4 with TRBJ2-7; D is uncertain. V was shortened by 4 bases and J by 2 bases, with 9 bases between the two germline ends. The CDR3 spans 13 residues.

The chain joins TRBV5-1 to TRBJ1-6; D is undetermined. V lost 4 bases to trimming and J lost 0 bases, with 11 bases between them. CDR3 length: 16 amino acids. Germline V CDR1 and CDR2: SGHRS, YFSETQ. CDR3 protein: CASSMDGSSYNSPLHF. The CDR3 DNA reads TGCGCCAGCAGCATGGACGGGAGCTCCTATAATTCACCCCTCCACTTT.

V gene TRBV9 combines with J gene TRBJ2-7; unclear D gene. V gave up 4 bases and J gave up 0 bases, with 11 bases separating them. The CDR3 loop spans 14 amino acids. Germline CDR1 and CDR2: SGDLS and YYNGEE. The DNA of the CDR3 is TGTGCCAGCAGCTCGGGTTGGAACTCCTACGAGCAGTACTTC. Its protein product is CASSSGWNSYEQYF.

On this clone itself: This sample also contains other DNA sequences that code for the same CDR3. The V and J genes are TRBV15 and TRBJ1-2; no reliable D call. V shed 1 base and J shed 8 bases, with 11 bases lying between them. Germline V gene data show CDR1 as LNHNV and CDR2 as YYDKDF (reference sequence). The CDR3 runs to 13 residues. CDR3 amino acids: CATSRGGGEGYTF. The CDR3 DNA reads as TGTGCCACCAGCAGAGGCGGTGGGGAGGGCTACACCTTC.

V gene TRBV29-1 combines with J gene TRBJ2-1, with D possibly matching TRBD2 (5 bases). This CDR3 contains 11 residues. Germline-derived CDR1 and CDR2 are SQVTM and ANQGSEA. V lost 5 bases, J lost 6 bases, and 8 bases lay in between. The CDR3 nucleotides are TGCAGCGTTTGGGAGACCAATGAGCAGTTCTTC. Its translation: CSVWETNEQFF.

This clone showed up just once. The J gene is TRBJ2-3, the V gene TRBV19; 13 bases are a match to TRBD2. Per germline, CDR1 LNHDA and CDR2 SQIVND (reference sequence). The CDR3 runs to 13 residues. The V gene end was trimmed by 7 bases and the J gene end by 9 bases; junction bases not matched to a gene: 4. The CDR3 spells CASNGLAGATQYF. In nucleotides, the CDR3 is TGTGCCAGTAACGGACTAGCGGGAGCAACGCAGTATTTT.

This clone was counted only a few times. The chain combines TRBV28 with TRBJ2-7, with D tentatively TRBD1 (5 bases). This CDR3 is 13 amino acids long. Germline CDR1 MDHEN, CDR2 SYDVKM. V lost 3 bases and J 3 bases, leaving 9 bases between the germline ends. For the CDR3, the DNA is TGTGCCAGCAGTTTGCGACAGTACTACGAGCAGTACTTC. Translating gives CASSLRQYYEQYF.

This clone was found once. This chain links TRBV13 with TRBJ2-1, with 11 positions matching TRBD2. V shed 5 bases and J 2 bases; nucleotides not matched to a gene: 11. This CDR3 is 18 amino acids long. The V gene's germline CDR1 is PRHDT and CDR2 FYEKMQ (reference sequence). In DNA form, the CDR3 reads TGTGCCAGCAGCCCCCCTACTAGCGGGAGAGGGACCTACAATGAGCAGTTCTTC. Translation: CASSPPTSGRGTYNEQFF.

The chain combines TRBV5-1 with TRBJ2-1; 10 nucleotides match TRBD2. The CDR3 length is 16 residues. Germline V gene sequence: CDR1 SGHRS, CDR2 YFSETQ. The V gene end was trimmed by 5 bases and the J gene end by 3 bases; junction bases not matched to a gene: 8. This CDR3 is CASSQGGLADYNEQFF. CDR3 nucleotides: TGCGCCAGCAGTCAGGGCGGACTAGCGGACTACAATGAGCAGTTCTTC.

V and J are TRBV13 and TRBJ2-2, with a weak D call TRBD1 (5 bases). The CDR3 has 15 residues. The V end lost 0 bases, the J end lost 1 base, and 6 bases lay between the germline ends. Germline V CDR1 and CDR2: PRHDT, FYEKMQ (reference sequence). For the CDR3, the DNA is TGTGCCAGCAGCTTAGGACAGGTGAACACCGGGGAGCTGTTTTTT. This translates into CASSLGQVNTGELFF.

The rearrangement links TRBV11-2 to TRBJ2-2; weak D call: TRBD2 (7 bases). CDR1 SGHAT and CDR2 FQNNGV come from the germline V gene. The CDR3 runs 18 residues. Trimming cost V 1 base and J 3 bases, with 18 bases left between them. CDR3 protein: CASSLGVWGLADTGELFF. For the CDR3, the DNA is TGTGCCAGCAGCTTAGGAGTATGGGGGCTAGCGGACACCGGGGAGCTGTTTTTT.

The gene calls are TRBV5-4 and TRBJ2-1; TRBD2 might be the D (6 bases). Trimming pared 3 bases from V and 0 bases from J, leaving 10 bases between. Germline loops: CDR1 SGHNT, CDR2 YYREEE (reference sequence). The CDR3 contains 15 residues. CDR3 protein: CASSSVGSSYNEQFF. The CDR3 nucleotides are TGTGCCAGCAGCTCCGTCGGGAGCTCCTACAATGAGCAGTTCTTC.

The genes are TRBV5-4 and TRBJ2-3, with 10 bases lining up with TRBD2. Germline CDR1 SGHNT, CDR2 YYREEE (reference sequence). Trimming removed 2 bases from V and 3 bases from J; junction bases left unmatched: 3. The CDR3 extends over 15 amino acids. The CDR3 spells CASSFMTSGTDTQYF. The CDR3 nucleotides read TGTGCCAGCAGCTTCATGACTAGCGGGACAGATACGCAGTATTTT.

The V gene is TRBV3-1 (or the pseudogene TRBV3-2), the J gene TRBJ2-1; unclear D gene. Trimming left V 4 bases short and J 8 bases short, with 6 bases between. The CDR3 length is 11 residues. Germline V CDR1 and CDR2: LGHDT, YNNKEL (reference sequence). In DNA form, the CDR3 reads TGTGCCAGCAGCCTGTCCGATGAGCAGTTCTTC. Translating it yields CASSLSDEQFF.

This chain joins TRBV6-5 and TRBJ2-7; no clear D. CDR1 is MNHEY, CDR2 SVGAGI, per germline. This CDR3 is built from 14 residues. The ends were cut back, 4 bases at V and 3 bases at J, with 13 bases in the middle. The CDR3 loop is CASSSSRELYEQYF. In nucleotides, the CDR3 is TGTGCCAGCAGTTCCTCCCGTGAACTCTACGAGCAGTACTTC.

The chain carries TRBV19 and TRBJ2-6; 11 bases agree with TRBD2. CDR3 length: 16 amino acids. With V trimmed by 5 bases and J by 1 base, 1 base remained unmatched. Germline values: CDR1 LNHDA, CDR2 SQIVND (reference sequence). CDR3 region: CASSSSGGSGANVLTF. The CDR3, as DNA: TGTGCCAGTAGTTCTAGCGGGGGGTCTGGGGCCAACGTCCTGACTTTC.

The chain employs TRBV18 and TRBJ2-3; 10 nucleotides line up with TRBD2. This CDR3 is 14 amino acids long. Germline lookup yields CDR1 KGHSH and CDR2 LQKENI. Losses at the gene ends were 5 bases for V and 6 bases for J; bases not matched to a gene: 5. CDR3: CASSGLAVQDTQYF. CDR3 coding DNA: TGTGCCAGCTCAGGACTAGCGGTTCAGGATACGCAGTATTTT.